The 8 T cell receptor beta chains below come from one sample, sequenced in a study of cytomegalovirus exposure and HLA in healthy donors. Produced via immunoSEQ multiplex PCR; TCRdb's table is partial and in-frame only. This repertoire shows 200,000 or so clones, roughly 80% found once; its top ten account for roughly 5.5%. Source material: PBMCs. The receptor source for this set is a woman between 18 and 29 years old in good health and CMV-seronegative.

This chain links TRBV30 with TRBJ1-6; possibly TRBD1 for D (5 bases). Germline lookup yields CDR1 GTSNPN and CDR2 SVGIG (reference sequence). The length of the CDR3 is 14 residues. V gave up 3 bases and J gave up 7 bases, with 13 bases separating them. The CDR3 DNA follows: TGTGCCTGGAGGGGGCGGGGGACGAATTCACCCCTCCACTTT. Encoded protein: CAWRGRGTNSPLHF.

This chain uses TRBV18 with TRBJ2-7, with TRBD2 identical over 8 bases. The CDR3 consists of 16 residues. Germline-derived CDR1 and CDR2 are KGHSH and LQKENI. V shed 6 bases and J 4 bases; nucleotides not matched to a gene: 14. This chain's CDR3 is CASSAIGGRIPYEQYF. CDR3 nucleotides: TGTGCCAGCTCTGCGATCGGCGGGAGGATTCCGTACGAGCAGTACTTC.

The sample holds one count of this clone. The chain carries TRBV19 and TRBJ1-5; D possibly corresponds to TRBD1 (5 bases). This CDR3 region has 15 residues. CDR1 and CDR2 (germline): LNHDA, SQIVND (reference sequence). The V end was cut by 5 bases, the J end by 4 bases, with 15 bases between. CDR3 DNA: TGTGCCAGTAGTTGGGCCCATGGGGGGAATCAGCCCCAGCATTTT. It encodes CASSWAHGGNQPQHF.

The sample holds a few counts of this clone. The chain combines TRBV5-1 with TRBJ1-4; D is undetermined. The CDR3 is 13 residues long. CDR1 SGHRS and CDR2 YFSETQ come from the germline V gene. V lost 4 bases and J 4 bases, leaving 8 bases between the germline ends. The CDR3 coding sequence is TGCGCCAGCAGCCCCGACCGTAATGAAAAACTGTTTTTT. This translates into CASSPDRNEKLFF.

V is TRBV5-8 and J is TRBJ1-2; no reliable D call. V lost 4 bases and J 0 bases, leaving 19 bases between the germline ends. Germline V gives CDR1 SGHTS, CDR2 YDEGEE. The CDR3 extends over 17 amino acids. The CDR3: CASSLRVSTTSNYGYTF. The CDR3, as DNA: TGTGCCAGCAGCCTCCGGGTTTCGACCACATCTAACTATGGCTACACCTTC.

The chain couples TRBV27 to TRBJ2-7; 9 bases are a match to TRBD1. CDR1 is MNHEY, CDR2 SMNVEV, per germline (reference sequence). The CDR3 is made up of 15 amino acids. Losses at the gene ends were 6 bases for V and 4 bases for J; bases not matched to a gene: 10. CDR3 amino acids: CASSAQQGARYEQYF. The CDR3 DNA sequence: TGTGCCAGCAGCGCCCAACAGGGGGCGCGGTACGAGCAGTACTTC.

This clone was seen a handful of times. V usage is TRBV12-5 and J usage is TRBJ1-1; no clear D. Germline CDR1 reads LGHNT; CDR2 reads FRNRAP. This CDR3 is 12 amino acids long. Trimming pared 2 bases from V and 3 bases from J, leaving 4 bases between. CDR3 sequence: CASGLIYTEAFF. The CDR3 DNA is TGTGCTAGTGGTTTGATTTACACTGAAGCTTTCTTT.

The sample holds a few counts of this clone. The V and J genes are TRBV18 and TRBJ1-1, with 9 positions matching TRBD1. The CDR3 runs to 15 residues. The germline gives CDR1 KGHSH, CDR2 LQKENI. V gave up 5 bases and J gave up 4 bases; unmatched junction bases: 8. CDR3: CASSTGQGTITEAFF. The CDR3 DNA is TGTGCCAGCTCAACGGGACAGGGAACAATCACTGAAGCTTTCTTT.